Following are 22 T cell receptor beta chains from one sample sequenced in a study of T-cell memory formation after mild COVID-19. MiXCR, run by TCRdb on the 5' RACE reads, gives a single entry per CDR3 protein. This sample yields 400,000 to 500,000 distinct CDR3 sequences, of which more than 20% are seen a single time; 8.8% belongs to the top ten. Material for sequencing was PBMCs or a T cell subset sorted from them (not recorded which). The receptors derive from an adult woman who had mild COVID-19 (a few samples of this study predate the infection). Cell type and time point are not known.

This clonotype was recorded many times. The chain links TRBV12-3 or TRBV12-4 to TRBJ1-6; D call uncertain. The germline V and J ends were trimmed by 7 bases and 7 bases, with 8 bases remaining between them. This CDR3 region has 12 residues. CDR3 sequence reads: CASNIQNSPLHF. The DNA of the CDR3 is TGTGCCAGCAATATCCAAAATTCACCCCTCCACTTT.

The rearrangement joins TRBV5-1 to TRBJ2-5; a weak D match, TRBD2 (5 bases). Trimming took 0 bases from V and 5 from J, leaving 17 bases between them. Germline CDR1 and CDR2: SGHRS and YFSETQ. This CDR3 contains 16 residues. CDR3 in amino acids: CASSLAPVGELETQYF. The CDR3 coding sequence is TGCGCCAGCAGCTTGGCGCCAGTTGGGGAGCTCGAGACCCAGTACTTC.

V is TRBV9 and J is TRBJ2-7, with 9 nucleotides matching TRBD2. Germline V gene lookup returns CDR1 SGDLS and CDR2 YYNGEE. Trimming removed 7 bases from V and 3 bases from J; junction bases left unmatched: 14. The CDR3 has 16 residues. CDR3 bases: TGTGCCAGCTCCACAACGGCAGCTAGCGGGGTCTACGAGCAGTACTTC. Amino acids: CASSTTAASGVYEQYF.

This clonotype appeared a few times. CDR3 protein: CASSPPSPGQKETQYF. CDR3 sequence (DNA): TGTGCCAGCTCACCGCCGTCCCCGGGACAGAAAGAGACCCAGTACTTC. J is TRBJ2-5 and V is TRBV18; 7 bases are shared with TRBD1. V gave up 3 bases and J gave up 3 bases; unmatched junction bases: 10. Looked up from germline, CDR1 is KGHSH and CDR2 is LQKENI. CDR3 length: 16 residues.

This chain links TRBV20-1 with TRBJ1-1; a possible D gene is TRBD1 (5 bases). The CDR3 is 12 amino acids. The V end was cut by 8 bases, the J end by 7 bases, with 17 bases between. The V gene's germline CDR1 is DFQATT and CDR2 SNEGSKA (reference sequence). Here the CDR3 reads CSSFRGHGEAFF. CDR3 nucleotides: TGCAGTTCATTTAGGGGCCACGGTGAAGCTTTCTTT.

The sample holds a few counts of this clonotype. This sequence joins TRBV30 and TRBJ2-5, with D unclear. The CDR3 is made up of 13 amino acids. V dropped 3 bases and J dropped 0 bases, with 8 bases sitting between them. CDR1 is GTSNPN, CDR2 SVGIG, per germline (reference sequence). CDR3 nucleotide sequence: TGTGCCTGGAGCGCGTCCAACCAAGAGACCCAGTACTTC. It is translated as CAWSASNQETQYF. The full variable domain, with the rest looked up from reference TRBV30 and TRBJ2-5, is SQTIHQWPATLVQPVGSPLSLECTVEGTSNPNLYWYRQAAGRGLQLLFYSVGIGQISSEVPQNLSASRPQDRQFILSSKKLLLSDSGFYLCAWSASNQETQYFGPGTRLLVL.

This clonotype was seen repeatedly, ten times or more. The chain carries TRBV9 and TRBJ2-2, with D maybe TRBD1 (5 bases). Per the germline V gene, CDR1 is SGDLS and CDR2 is YYNGEE. Trimming cost V 0 bases and J 7 bases, with 10 bases left between them. This CDR3 spans 14 amino acids. The CDR3 DNA is TGTGCCAGCAGCGTAGGTGGGGCCTTCGGGGAGCTGTTTTTT. It encodes CASSVGGAFGELFF.

The chain has TRBV5-1 and TRBJ2-3, with D possibly matching TRBD1 (5 bases). Germline V CDR1 and CDR2: SGHRS, YFSETQ. The V gene lost 4 bases and the J gene lost 6 bases, with 24 bases spanning the gap. The CDR3 covers 17 residues. CDR3 sequence: CASSRPFPVKGSDTQYF. The CDR3 DNA reads TGCGCCAGCAGCCGCCCCTTTCCGGTCAAGGGGTCCGATACGCAGTATTTT.

This clonotype came up a few times. The genes are TRBV12-3 or TRBV12-4 and TRBJ1-5; 8 bases agree with TRBD1. The CDR3 contains 14 residues. V gave up 6 bases and J gave up 0 bases; unmatched junction bases: 1. The CDR3 spells CASRQGVSNQPQHF. CDR3 nucleotide sequence: TGTGCCAGCAGACAGGGGGTTAGCAATCAGCCCCAGCATTTT.

The V gene is TRBV20-1, the J gene TRBJ2-1; 10 bases match TRBD2. The ends lost 0 bases at V and 7 bases at J; junction bases unmatched: 9. Germline CDR1 and CDR2: DFQATT and SNEGSKA (reference sequence). This CDR3 spans 16 amino acids. CDR3 protein: CSARDGASGSANEQFF. The CDR3 bases are TGCAGTGCTAGAGATGGAGCTAGCGGGAGTGCTAATGAGCAGTTCTTC.

V and J are TRBV7-3 and TRBJ2-5, with D perhaps TRBD2 (7 bases). Per germline, CDR1 SGHTA and CDR2 FQGTGA. The CDR3 runs 15 residues. Deletions cut 5 bases from V and 3 bases from J, with 16 bases between. The CDR3: CASSQWGGPEETQYF. The CDR3 DNA is TGTGCCAGCAGCCAATGGGGGGGCCCAGAAGAGACCCAGTACTTC.

The genes are TRBV6-5 and TRBJ2-7; TRBD1 or TRBD2 may be the D gene (5 bases each). Between the trimmed V and J ends, which lost 0 bases and 3 bases, there was a span of 12 bases. Per germline, CDR1 MNHEY and CDR2 SVGAGI. CDR3 size: 15 residues. In DNA, the CDR3 is TGTGCCAGCAGTTACTCGCCGCCAGGGAGCTACGAGCAGTACTTC. It specifies CASSYSPPGSYEQYF.

This clonotype turned up a few times. The V gene is TRBV20-1, the J gene TRBJ2-3; 8 bases map to TRBD1. This CDR3 comprises 19 residues. Germline CDR1 is DFQATT and CDR2 is SNEGSKA (reference sequence). Losses at the gene ends were 0 bases for V and 6 bases for J; bases not matched to a gene: 20. The CDR3 loop is CSARDGAGGAGWPMDTQYF. The CDR3 bases are TGCAGTGCTAGAGATGGAGCAGGGGGCGCGGGTTGGCCGATGGATACGCAGTATTTT.

V gene TRBV25-1 combines with J gene TRBJ1-2; perhaps TRBD1 as D (5 bases). The CDR3 is 16 residues long. Germline CDR1 MGHDK, CDR2 SYGVNS. Trimming left V 3 bases short and J 6 bases short, with 20 bases between. The CDR3 loop is CASSERRARAGNGYTF. The DNA for the CDR3 is TGTGCCAGCAGTGAGCGTAGGGCCAGGGCCGGCAATGGCTACACCTTC.

The gene calls are TRBV3-1 and TRBJ2-1; TRBD2 aligns across 7 bases. Germline V gene sequence: CDR1 LGHDT, CDR2 YNNKEL (reference sequence). CDR3 length: 15 amino acids. Trimming removed 4 bases from V and 8 bases from J; junction bases left unmatched: 11. CDR3 sequence reads: CASSRRLAELDEQFF. DNA for the CDR3: TGTGCCAGCAGCCGGCGACTAGCCGAGTTGGATGAGCAGTTCTTC.

In nucleotides, the CDR3 is TGTGCCAGCAGCCTAAGGACGTCCTCGCACCCAGCCGGAGATACGCAGTATTTT. The encoded protein is CASSLRTSSHPAGDTQYF. The chain recombines TRBV3-1 with TRBJ2-3; D is ambiguous. Germline V gene data show CDR1 as LGHDT and CDR2 as YNNKEL (reference sequence). This CDR3 has 18 amino acids. V was pared by 4 bases and J by 5 bases, with 25 bases between.

The chain couples TRBV5-5 to TRBJ1-3; 7 bases are shared with TRBD1. The V segment lost 2 bases and the J segment 1 base; nucleotides outside the gene matches: 6. This CDR3 contains 16 residues. Germline values: CDR1 SGHKS, CDR2 YYEKEE (reference sequence). In DNA, the CDR3 is TGTGCCAGCAGCTTATCCTCAGGGGGGTCTGGAAACACCATATATTTT. Protein: CASSLSSGGSGNTIYF.

The V call is TRBV30, the J call TRBJ2-7; the match to TRBD2 covers 8 bases. The CDR3 has 14 amino acids. Unmatched junction bases numbered 3, after V lost 0 bases and J lost 2 bases. The germline gives CDR1 GTSNPN, CDR2 SVGIG (reference sequence). CDR3 DNA: TGTGCCTGGAGTGTAGACGGGAGGGCCTACGAGCAGTACTTC. It codes for CAWSVDGRAYEQYF. The variable domain in full, with the rest retrieved from reference TRBV30 and TRBJ2-7, is SQTIHQWPATLVQPVGSPLSLECTVEGTSNPNLYWYRQAAGRGLQLLFYSVGIGQISSEVPQNLSASRPQDRQFILSSKKLLLSDSGFYLCAWSVDGRAYEQYFGPGTRLTVT.

The V gene is TRBV12-3 or TRBV12-4, the J gene TRBJ2-7, with 8 bases that match TRBD1. The CDR3 extends over 13 amino acids. CDR3 residues: CASSLSPPDRVGV. The CDR3 region has the DNA TGTGCCAGCAGTTTATCCCCTCCGGACAGGGTGGGCGTC.

This clonotype was picked up a small number of times. CDR3 sequence reads: CASSQTGGRYEQYF. CDR3 nucleotides: TGTGCCAGCTCACAGACAGGGGGCCGATACGAGCAGTACTTC. The V call is TRBV18, the J call TRBJ2-7, with 10 bases fitting TRBD1. The length of the CDR3 is 14 residues. Germline trimming cut 4 bases from V and 4 bases from J; bases unmatched to any gene: 4. The germline V gene has CDR1 KGHSH and CDR2 LQKENI. Looking up the rest from reference TRBV18 and TRBJ2-7 gives the full variable domain: NAGVMQNPRHLVRRRGQEARLRCSPMKGHSHVYWYRQLPEEGLKFMVYLQKENIIDESGMPKERFSAEFPKEGPSILRIQQVVRGDSAAYFCASSQTGGRYEQYFGPGTRLTVT.

This clonotype was seen a few times. This sequence joins TRBV11-2 and TRBJ2-7; D unresolved. CDR1 and CDR2 (germline): SGHAT, FQNNGV. The CDR3 runs to 17 residues. The V gene lost 1 base and the J gene lost 0 bases, with 16 bases spanning the gap. The CDR3 bases are TGTGCCAGCAGCTTAGGCCCGGGCCGGCAGTCCTCCTACGAGCAGTACTTC. This sequence encodes CASSLGPGRQSSYEQYF.

This clonotype was found a few times. The rearrangement links TRBV20-1 to TRBJ2-3; D not resolved. This CDR3 contains 12 residues. Per germline, CDR1 DFQATT and CDR2 SNEGSKA (reference sequence). V was pared by 2 bases and J by 3 bases, with 6 bases between. The CDR3 coding sequence is TGCAGTGCTAGACCGACTACAGATACGCAGTATTTT. It is translated as CSARPTTDTQYF.